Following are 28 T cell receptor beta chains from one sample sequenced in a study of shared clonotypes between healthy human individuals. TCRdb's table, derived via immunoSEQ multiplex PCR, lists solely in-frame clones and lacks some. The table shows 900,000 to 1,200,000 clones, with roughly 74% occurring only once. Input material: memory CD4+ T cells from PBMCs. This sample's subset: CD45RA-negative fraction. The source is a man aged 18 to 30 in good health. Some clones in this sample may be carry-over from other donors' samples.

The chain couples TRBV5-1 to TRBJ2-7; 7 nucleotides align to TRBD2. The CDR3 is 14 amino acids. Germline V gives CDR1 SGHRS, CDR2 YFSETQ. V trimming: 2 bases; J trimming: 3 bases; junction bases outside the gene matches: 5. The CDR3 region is CASSFGSGDYEQYF. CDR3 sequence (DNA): TGCGCCAGCAGCTTCGGGAGCGGGGACTACGAGCAGTACTTC. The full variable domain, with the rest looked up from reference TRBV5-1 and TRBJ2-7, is KAGVTQTPRYLIKTRGQQVTLSCSPISGHRSVSWYQQTPGQGLQFLFEYFSETQRNKGNFPGRFSGRQFSNSRSEMNVSTLELGDSALYLCASSFGSGDYEQYFGPGTRLTVT.

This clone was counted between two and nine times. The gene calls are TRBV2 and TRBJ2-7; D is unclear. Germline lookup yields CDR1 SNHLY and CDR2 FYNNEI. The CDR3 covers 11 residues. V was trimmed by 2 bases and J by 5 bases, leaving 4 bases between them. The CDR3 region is CASSEIHEQYF. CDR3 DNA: TGTGCCAGCAGTGAAATCCACGAGCAGTACTTC.

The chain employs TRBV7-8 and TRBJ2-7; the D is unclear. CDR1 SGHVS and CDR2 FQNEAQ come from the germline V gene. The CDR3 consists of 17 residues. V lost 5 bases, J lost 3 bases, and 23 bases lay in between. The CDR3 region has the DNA TGTGCCAGCAGCCCCCAATTCGAGCGTCGACTGCTCTACGAGCAGTACTTC. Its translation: CASSPQFERRLLYEQYF. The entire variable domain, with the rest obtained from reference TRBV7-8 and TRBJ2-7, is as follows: GAGVSQSPRYKVAKRGQDVALRCDPISGHVSLFWYQQALGQGPEFLTYFQNEAQLDKSGLPSDRFFAERPEGSVSTLKIQRTQQEDSAVYLCASSPQFERRLLYEQYFGPGTRLTVT.

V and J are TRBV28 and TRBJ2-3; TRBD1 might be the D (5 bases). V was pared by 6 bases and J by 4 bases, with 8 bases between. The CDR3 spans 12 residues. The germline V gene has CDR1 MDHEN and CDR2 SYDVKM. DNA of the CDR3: TGTGCCAGCAGCGACAGCGCAGATACGCAGTATTTT. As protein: CASSDSADTQYF. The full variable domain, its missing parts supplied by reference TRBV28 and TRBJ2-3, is DVKVTQSSRYLVKRTGEKVFLECVQDMDHENMFWYRQDPGLGLRLIYFSYDVKMKEKGDIPEGYSVSREKKERFSLILESASTNQTSMYLCASSDSADTQYFGPGTRLTVL.

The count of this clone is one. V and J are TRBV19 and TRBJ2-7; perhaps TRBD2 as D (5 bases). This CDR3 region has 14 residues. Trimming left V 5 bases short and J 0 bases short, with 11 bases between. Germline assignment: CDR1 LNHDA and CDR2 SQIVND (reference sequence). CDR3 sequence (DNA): TGTGCCAGTAGTCCGCGACGGGACTCCTACGAGCAGTACTTC. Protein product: CASSPRRDSYEQYF.

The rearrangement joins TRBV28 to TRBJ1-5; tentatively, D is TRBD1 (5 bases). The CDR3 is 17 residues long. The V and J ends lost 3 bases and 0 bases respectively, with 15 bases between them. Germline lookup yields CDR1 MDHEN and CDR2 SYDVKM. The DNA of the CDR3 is TGTGCCAGCAGTTTCCGGACCCGGGGCCGTAGCAATCAGCCCCAGCATTTT. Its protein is CASSFRTRGRSNQPQHF.

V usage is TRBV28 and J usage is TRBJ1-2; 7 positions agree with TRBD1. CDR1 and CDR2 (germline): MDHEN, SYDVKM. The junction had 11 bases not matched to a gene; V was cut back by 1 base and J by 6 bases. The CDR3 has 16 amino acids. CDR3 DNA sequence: TGTGCCAGCAGTTTATTACCGAGACAGGGCAGGGATGGCTACACCTTC. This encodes CASSLLPRQGRDGYTF.

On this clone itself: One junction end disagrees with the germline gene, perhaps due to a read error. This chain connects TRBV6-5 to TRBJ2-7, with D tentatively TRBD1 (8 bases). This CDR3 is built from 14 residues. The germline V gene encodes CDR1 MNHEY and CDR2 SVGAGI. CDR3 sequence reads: CASSYRGDSQGAHF. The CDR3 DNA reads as TGTGCCAGCAGTTACCGGGGGGACAGCCAGGGGGCCCACTTC.

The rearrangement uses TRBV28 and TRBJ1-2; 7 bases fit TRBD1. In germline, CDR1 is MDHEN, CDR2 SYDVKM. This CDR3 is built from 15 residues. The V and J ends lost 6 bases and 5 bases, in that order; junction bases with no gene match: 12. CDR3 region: CASRTGPMGQYGYTF. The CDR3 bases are TGTGCCAGCAGAACAGGCCCTATGGGACAGTATGGCTACACCTTC.

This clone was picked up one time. The CDR3 coding sequence is TGTGCCAGCAGCACAGGGACTAGCGGGAGTCCGAATGAGCAGTTCTTC. The encoded protein is CASSTGTSGSPNEQFF. The chain is built from TRBV11-3 and TRBJ2-1; TRBD2 matches 14 bases. The germline V gene has CDR1 SGHNT and CDR2 YENEEA. The J segment lost 7 bases and the V segment lost 5 bases, leaving 7 bases of the junction unmatched. This CDR3 region has 16 residues.

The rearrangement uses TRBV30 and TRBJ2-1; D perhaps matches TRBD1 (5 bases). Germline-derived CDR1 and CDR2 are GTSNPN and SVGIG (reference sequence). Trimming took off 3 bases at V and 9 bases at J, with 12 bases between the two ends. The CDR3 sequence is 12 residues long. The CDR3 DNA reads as TGTGCCTGGAGCCCAGGTAGGGGTGAGCAGTTCTTC. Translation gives CAWSPGRGEQFF. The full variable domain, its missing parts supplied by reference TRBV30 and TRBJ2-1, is SQTIHQWPATLVQPVGSPLSLECTVEGTSNPNLYWYRQAAGRGLQLLFYSVGIGQISSEVPQNLSASRPQDRQFILSSKKLLLSDSGFYLCAWSPGRGEQFFGPGTRLTVL.

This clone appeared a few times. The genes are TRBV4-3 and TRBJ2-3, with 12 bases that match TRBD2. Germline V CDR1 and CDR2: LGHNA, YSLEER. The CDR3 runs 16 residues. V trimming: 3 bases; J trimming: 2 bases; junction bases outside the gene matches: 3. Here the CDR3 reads CASSHWTSGDTDTQYF. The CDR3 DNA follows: TGCGCCAGCAGCCATTGGACTAGCGGGGACACAGATACGCAGTATTTT.

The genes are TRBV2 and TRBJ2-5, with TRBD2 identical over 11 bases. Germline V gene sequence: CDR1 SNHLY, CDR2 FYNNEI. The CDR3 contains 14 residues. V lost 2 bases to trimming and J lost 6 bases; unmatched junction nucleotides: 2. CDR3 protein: CASSETSGSQTQYF. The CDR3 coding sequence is TGTGCCAGCAGTGAAACTAGCGGGAGTCAGACCCAGTACTTC.

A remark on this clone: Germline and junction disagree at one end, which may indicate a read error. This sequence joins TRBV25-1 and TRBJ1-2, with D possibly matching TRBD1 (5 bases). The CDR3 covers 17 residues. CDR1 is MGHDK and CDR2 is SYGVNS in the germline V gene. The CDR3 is CATSWGLVGRGDYGYTF. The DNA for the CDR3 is TGTGCCACCAGTTGGGGATTAGTCGGACGAGGGGACTATGGCTACACCTTC.

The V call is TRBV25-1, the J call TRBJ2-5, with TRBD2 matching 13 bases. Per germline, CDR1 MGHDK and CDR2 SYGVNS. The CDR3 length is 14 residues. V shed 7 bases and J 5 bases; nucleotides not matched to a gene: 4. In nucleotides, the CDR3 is TGTGCCAGCACCCGGACTAGCGGGAGTGAGACCCAGTACTTC. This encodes CASTRTSGSETQYF.

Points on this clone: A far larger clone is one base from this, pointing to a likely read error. CDR3 amino acids: CAGSLADREKLFF. The DNA of the CDR3 is TGTGCCGGCAGCTTAGCCGACAGGGAAAAACTGTTTTTT. The rearrangement joins TRBV7-9 to TRBJ1-4, with D possibly matching TRBD1 (6 bases). This CDR3 comprises 13 residues. Germline-derived CDR1 and CDR2 are SEHNR and FQNEAQ (reference sequence).

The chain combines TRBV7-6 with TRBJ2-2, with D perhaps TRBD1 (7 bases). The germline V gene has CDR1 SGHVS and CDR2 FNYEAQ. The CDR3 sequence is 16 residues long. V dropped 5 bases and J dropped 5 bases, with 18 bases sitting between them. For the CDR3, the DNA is TGTGCCAGCAGCCTAGACAGGGTGCGGGGAACCGGGGAGCTGTTTTTT. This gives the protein CASSLDRVRGTGELFF.

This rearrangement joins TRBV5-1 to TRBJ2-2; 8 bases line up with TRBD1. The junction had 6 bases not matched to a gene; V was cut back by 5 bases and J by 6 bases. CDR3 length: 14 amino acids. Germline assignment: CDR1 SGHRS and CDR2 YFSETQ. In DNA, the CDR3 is TGCGCCAGCAGGCTGACAGGGGAGGCCGGGGAGCTGTTTTTT. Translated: CASRLTGEAGELFF.

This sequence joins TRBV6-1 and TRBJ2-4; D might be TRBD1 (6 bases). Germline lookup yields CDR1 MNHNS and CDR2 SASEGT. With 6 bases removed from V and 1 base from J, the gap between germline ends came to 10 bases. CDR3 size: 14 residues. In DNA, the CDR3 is TGTGCCAGCAGGCTCACAGGGGCCAAAAACATTCAGTACTTC. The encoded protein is CASRLTGAKNIQYF.

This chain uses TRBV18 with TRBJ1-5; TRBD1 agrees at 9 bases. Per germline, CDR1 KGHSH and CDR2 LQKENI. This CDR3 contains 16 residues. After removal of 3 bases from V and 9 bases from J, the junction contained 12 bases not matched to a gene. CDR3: CASSPVGQGVGWPQHF. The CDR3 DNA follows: TGTGCCAGCTCACCCGTGGGACAGGGAGTTGGGTGGCCCCAGCATTTT.

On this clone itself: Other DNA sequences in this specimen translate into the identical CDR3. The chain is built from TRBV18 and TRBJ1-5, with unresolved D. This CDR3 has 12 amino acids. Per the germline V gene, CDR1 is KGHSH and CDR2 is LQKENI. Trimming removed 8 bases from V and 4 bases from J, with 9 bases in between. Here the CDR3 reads CASRTENQPQHF. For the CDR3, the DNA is TGTGCCAGCAGGACGGAAAATCAGCCCCAGCATTTT.

In DNA form, the CDR3 reads TGTGCCAGCAGTTGGGGGGCTCGTCAGCCCCAGCATTTT. It is translated as CASSWGARQPQHF. The V and J genes are TRBV28 and TRBJ1-5, with D tentatively TRBD1 (6 bases). Trimming removed 4 bases at V and 6 bases at J, with 10 bases between. Germline CDR1 is MDHEN and CDR2 is SYDVKM. This CDR3 contains 13 residues.

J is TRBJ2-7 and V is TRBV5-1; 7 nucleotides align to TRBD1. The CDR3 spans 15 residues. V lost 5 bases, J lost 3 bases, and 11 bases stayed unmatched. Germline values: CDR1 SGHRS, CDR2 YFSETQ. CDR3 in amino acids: CASSRTTGVGYEQYF. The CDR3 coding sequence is TGCGCCAGCAGTCGTACTACAGGGGTCGGCTACGAGCAGTACTTC.

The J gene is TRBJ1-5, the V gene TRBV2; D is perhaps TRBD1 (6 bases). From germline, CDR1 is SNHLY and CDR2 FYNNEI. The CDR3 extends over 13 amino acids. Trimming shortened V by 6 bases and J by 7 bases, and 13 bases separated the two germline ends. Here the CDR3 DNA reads TGTGCCAGCAGGTGGGGGCCGGGGCAGCCCCAGCATTTT. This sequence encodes CASRWGPGQPQHF.

CDR3 nucleotides: TGTGCCAGCAGTTACGGCGTAGCGGGAGCGCAGTTCTTC. It translates to CASSYGVAGAQFF. The J gene is TRBJ2-1, the V gene TRBV6-5; 9 positions match TRBD2. In germline, CDR1 is MNHEY, CDR2 SVGAGI. This CDR3 spans 13 amino acids. V was pared by 2 bases and J by 12 bases, with 5 bases of the junction left unmatched.

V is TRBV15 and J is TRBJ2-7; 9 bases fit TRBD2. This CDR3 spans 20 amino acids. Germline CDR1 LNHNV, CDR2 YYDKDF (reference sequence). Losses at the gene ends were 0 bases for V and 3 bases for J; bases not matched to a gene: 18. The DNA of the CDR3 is TGTGCCACCAGCAGAGAGTCTAGCGGGATAGGCCCGCTCAGCCTCTACGAGCAGTACTTC. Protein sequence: CATSRESSGIGPLSLYEQYF.

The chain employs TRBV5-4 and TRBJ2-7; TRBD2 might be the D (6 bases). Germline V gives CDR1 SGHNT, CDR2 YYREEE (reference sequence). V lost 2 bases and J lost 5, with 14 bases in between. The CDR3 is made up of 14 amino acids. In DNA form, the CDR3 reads TGTGCCAGCAGCTTCGGCGGGGCCTGGGACGAGCAGTACTTC. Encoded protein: CASSFGGAWDEQYF.

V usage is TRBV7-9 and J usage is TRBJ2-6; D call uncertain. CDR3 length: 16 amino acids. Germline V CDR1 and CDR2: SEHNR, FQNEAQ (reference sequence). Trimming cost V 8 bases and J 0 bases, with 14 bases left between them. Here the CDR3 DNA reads TGTGCCAGCTTGGCAGCTCGGAGCTCTGGGGCCAACGTCCTGACTTTC. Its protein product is CASLAARSSGANVLTF.